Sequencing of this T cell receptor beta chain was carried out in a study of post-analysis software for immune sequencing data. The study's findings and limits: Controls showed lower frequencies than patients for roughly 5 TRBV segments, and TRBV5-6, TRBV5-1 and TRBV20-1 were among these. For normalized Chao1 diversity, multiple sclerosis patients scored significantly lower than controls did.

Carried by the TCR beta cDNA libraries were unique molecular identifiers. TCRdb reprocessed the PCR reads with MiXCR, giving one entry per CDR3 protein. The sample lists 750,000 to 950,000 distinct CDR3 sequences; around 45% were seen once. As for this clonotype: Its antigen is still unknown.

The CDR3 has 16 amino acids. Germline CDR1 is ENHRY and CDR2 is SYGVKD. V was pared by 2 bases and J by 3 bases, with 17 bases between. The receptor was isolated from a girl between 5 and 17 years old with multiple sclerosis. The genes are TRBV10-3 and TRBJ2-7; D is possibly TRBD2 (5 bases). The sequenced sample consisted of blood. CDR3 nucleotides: TGTGCCATCAGTGAGGCTAGCTCAAATTCCGGCTACGAGCAGTACTTC. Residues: CAISEASSNSGYEQYF.